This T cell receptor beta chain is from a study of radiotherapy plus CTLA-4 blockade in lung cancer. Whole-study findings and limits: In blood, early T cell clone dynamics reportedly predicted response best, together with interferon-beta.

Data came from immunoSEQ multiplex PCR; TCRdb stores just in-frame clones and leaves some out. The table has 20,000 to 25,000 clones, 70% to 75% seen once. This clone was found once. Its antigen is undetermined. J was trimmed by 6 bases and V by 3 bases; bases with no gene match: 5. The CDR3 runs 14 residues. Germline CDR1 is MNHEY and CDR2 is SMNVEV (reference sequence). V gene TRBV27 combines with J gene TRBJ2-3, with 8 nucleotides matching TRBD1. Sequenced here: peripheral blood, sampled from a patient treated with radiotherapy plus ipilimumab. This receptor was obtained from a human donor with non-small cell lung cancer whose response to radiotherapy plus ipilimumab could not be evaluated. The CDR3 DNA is TGTGCCAGCAGTTTCCGACAGGGGAGCGATACGCAGTATTTT. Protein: CASSFRQGSDTQYF.